Each of the 25 T cell receptor beta chains below was sequenced from the same sample in a study of T cell responses to AZD1222 COVID-19 vaccine. Generated by immunoSEQ multiplex PCR, the TCRdb table keeps only in-frame clones and is missing some. The repertoire holds some 97,000 clones, with roughly 89% as singletons. Material: peripheral blood, obtained on day 0 of AZD1222 vaccination. The receptors derive from an adult in good health.

This clone was recorded only once. This chain joins TRBV28 and TRBJ1-1; no reliable D call. V dropped 3 bases and J dropped 5 bases, with 16 bases sitting between them. Per the germline V gene, CDR1 is MDHEN and CDR2 is SYDVKM. The length of the CDR3 is 15 residues. This CDR3 reads CASSLPTGRWTEAFF. For the CDR3, the DNA is TGTGCCAGCAGTTTGCCGACCGGGAGGTGGACTGAAGCTTTCTTT.

The chain combines TRBV7-9 with TRBJ1-4, with unresolved D. This CDR3 is 15 amino acids long. The germline V gene has CDR1 SEHNR and CDR2 FQNEAQ (reference sequence). The V end was cut by 1 base, the J end by 3 bases, with 9 bases between. The CDR3 DNA follows: TGTGCCAGCAGCTTAGAACAGAGTGCTAATGAAAAACTGTTTTTT. This gives the protein CASSLEQSANEKLFF.

The V gene is TRBV7-2, the J gene TRBJ2-2; the D gene is possibly TRBD2 (5 bases). CDR1 is SGHTA and CDR2 is FQGNSA in the germline V gene. Trimming shortened V by 5 bases and J by 4 bases, and 17 bases separated the two germline ends. The CDR3 runs 16 residues. CDR3 in amino acids: CASSLLKAGGTGELFF. CDR3 DNA: TGTGCCAGCAGCCTCCTCAAGGCGGGTGGCACCGGGGAGCTGTTTTTT.

The gene calls are TRBV5-1 and TRBJ2-7; D is uncertain. Germline V gene data show CDR1 as SGHRS and CDR2 as YFSETQ. Trimming shortened V by 1 base and J by 2 bases, and 7 bases separated the two germline ends. This CDR3 is built from 13 residues. CDR3 nucleotide sequence: TGCGCCAGCAGCTTGTCCCAAACCTACGAGCAGTACTTC. Translating it yields CASSLSQTYEQYF.

This clone occurred a few times. This same CDR3 is encoded by further DNA sequences in the sample. This chain links TRBV18 with TRBJ1-5, with a tentative D call TRBD1 (5 bases). The CDR3 is 14 amino acids. V was clipped by 3 bases and J by 7 bases, with 13 bases between them. The germline gives CDR1 KGHSH, CDR2 LQKENI. CDR3: CASSPAGEEQPQHF. CDR3 bases: TGTGCCAGCTCACCCGCGGGGGAGGAACAGCCCCAGCATTTT.

CDR3 sequence reads: CASGLGAGETDTQYF. In nucleotides, the CDR3 is TGTGCCAGCGGGTTGGGGGCGGGAGAAACAGATACGCAGTATTTT. The rearrangement links TRBV25-1 to TRBJ2-3; tentatively, D is TRBD2 (7 bases). The CDR3 loop spans 15 amino acids. Per germline, CDR1 MGHDK and CDR2 SYGVNS. V was clipped by 8 bases and J by 3 bases, with 18 bases between them.

There are a few counts of this clone. The chain recombines TRBV24-1 with TRBJ2-2; 7 bases line up with TRBD1. CDR3 size: 13 residues. The V gene end was trimmed by 3 bases and the J gene end by 10 bases; junction bases not matched to a gene: 4. The germline gives CDR1 KGHDR, CDR2 SFDVKD. In DNA, the CDR3 is TGTGCCACCAGTGATCCGACAGGGCTGGAGCTGTTTTTT. The encoded protein is CATSDPTGLELFF.

V is TRBV5-4 and J is TRBJ2-5, with 8 nucleotides matching TRBD2. Trimming cost V 0 bases and J 6 bases; bases outside gene matches: 7. The CDR3 length is 15 residues. Germline CDR1 SGHNT, CDR2 YYREEE (reference sequence). CDR3 protein: CASSLDAGGGKTQYF. CDR3 nucleotide sequence: TGTGCCAGCAGCTTGGACGCGGGGGGTGGAAAGACCCAGTACTTC.

This rearrangement joins TRBV6-5 to TRBJ2-7; D remains ambiguous. Per germline, CDR1 MNHEY and CDR2 SVGAGI. The CDR3 totals 12 residues. V was cut by 4 bases and J by 0 bases, with 4 bases left in between. DNA of the CDR3: TGTGCCAGCAGTTCGCCCTCCTACGAGCAGTACTTC. Translating gives CASSSPSYEQYF.

V gene TRBV6-6 combines with J gene TRBJ1-6; D not resolved. CDR1 is MNHNY, CDR2 SVGAGI, per germline (reference sequence). V gave up 5 bases and J gave up 6 bases, with 11 bases separating them. The CDR3 is made up of 14 amino acids. The CDR3 region is CASSTGLGNSPLHF. The CDR3 bases are TGTGCCAGCAGTACCGGACTCGGTAATTCACCCCTCCACTTT.

This sequence joins TRBV4-1 and TRBJ1-2, with D hard to call. V was clipped by 1 base and J by 8 bases, with 14 bases between them. This CDR3 is built from 14 residues. Germline CDR1 and CDR2: MGHRA and YSYEKL. The CDR3 loop is CASSQGPWLWGYTF. The CDR3 DNA is TGCGCCAGCAGCCAAGGCCCCTGGTTGTGGGGCTACACCTTC.

V usage is TRBV19 and J usage is TRBJ1-1; D possibly corresponds to TRBD1 (6 bases). Germline CDR1 reads LNHDA; CDR2 reads SQIVND (reference sequence). CDR3 length: 13 amino acids. The germline V and J ends were trimmed by 3 bases and 6 bases, with 11 bases remaining between them. This CDR3 reads CASSIPGGPEAFF. As DNA, the CDR3 is TGTGCCAGTAGTATTCCGGGGGGCCCTGAAGCTTTCTTT.

The rearrangement links TRBV9 to TRBJ1-1, with D possibly TRBD1 on 5 matching bases. The germline gives CDR1 SGDLS, CDR2 YYNGEE. Trimming shortened V by 0 bases and J by 4 bases, and 25 bases separated the two germline ends. This CDR3 is 19 amino acids long. CDR3 loop: CASSVEGDEGRGGSTEAFF. CDR3 coding DNA: TGTGCCAGCAGCGTAGAGGGTGATGAGGGGCGCGGGGGAAGCACTGAAGCTTTCTTT.

The count of this clone is one. V usage is TRBV6-4 and J usage is TRBJ1-1; TRBD1 matches 7 bases. The V and J ends lost 3 bases and 4 bases, in that order; junction bases with no gene match: 11. The CDR3 runs to 16 residues. CDR1 and CDR2 from the germline V gene are MRHNA and SNTAGT. The CDR3 region is CASSESGRGGSTEAFF. CDR3 DNA: TGTGCCAGCAGTGAAAGTGGCAGGGGGGGATCCACTGAAGCTTTCTTT.

V gene TRBV6-5 combines with J gene TRBJ2-7, with D hard to call. There are 14 residues in the CDR3. Germline V gene sequence: CDR1 MNHEY, CDR2 SVGAGI. V lost 6 bases to trimming and J lost 3 bases, with 15 bases between them. The CDR3 loop is CASSSPGSYYEQYF. The CDR3 DNA reads TGTGCCAGCAGCAGCCCAGGCTCATACTACGAGCAGTACTTC.

The chain employs TRBV5-1 and TRBJ2-7, with D perhaps TRBD2 (6 bases). CDR1 is SGHRS and CDR2 is YFSETQ in the germline V gene. The ends were cut back, 0 bases at V and 0 bases at J, with 10 bases in the middle. CDR3 length equals 15 residues. This CDR3 is CASSLDAGTSYEQYF. The CDR3 coding sequence is TGCGCCAGCAGCTTGGACGCGGGGACCTCCTACGAGCAGTACTTC. Drawing the rest from reference TRBV5-1 and TRBJ2-7, the complete variable domain is KAGVTQTPRYLIKTRGQQVTLSCSPISGHRSVSWYQQTPGQGLQFLFEYFSETQRNKGNFPGRFSGRQFSNSRSEMNVSTLELGDSALYLCASSLDAGTSYEQYFGPGTRLTVT.

V gene TRBV5-1 combines with J gene TRBJ1-1; TRBD1 might be the D (5 bases). With 4 bases removed from V and 1 base from J, the gap between germline ends came to 11 bases. Germline V lookup: CDR1 SGHRS, CDR2 YFSETQ. This CDR3 region has 14 residues. CDR3 amino acids: CASSPGTGNTEAFF. The CDR3 region has the DNA TGCGCCAGCAGCCCAGGGACGGGGAACACTGAAGCTTTCTTT.

The gene calls are TRBV6-5 and TRBJ1-1; TRBD1 might be the D (6 bases). Between the trimmed V and J ends, which lost 6 bases and 7 bases, there was a span of 21 bases. This CDR3 is built from 15 residues. CDR1 and CDR2 (germline): MNHEY, SVGAGI. DNA of the CDR3: TGTGCCAGCAGGACGGGGACAAGCGAAGCCGGTGAAGCTTTCTTT. The encoded protein is CASRTGTSEAGEAFF.

The chain joins TRBV5-1 to TRBJ2-7, with 11 bases fitting TRBD2. V dropped 6 bases and J dropped 2; count of bases not matched to a gene: 7. CDR1 and CDR2 (germline): SGHRS, YFSETQ. CDR3 length: 15 residues. The DNA for the CDR3 is TGCGCCAGCAAGAAAACTAGCGGGAGTCCCTACGAGCAGTACTTC. Translating gives CASKKTSGSPYEQYF.

The J gene is TRBJ1-1, the V gene TRBV6-5; D is perhaps TRBD1 (5 bases). Germline CDR1 MNHEY, CDR2 SVGAGI. Deletions cut 10 bases from V and 3 bases from J, with 9 bases between. The CDR3 has 11 amino acids. The CDR3 nucleotides read TGTGCCACCTTCAGGGACACTGAAGCTTTCTTT. The encoded protein is CATFRDTEAFF.

This clone was counted a few times. V usage is TRBV4-1 and J usage is TRBJ2-1; TRBD2 matches at 9 bases. The germline V gene encodes CDR1 MGHRA and CDR2 YSYEKL. With 3 bases clipped from V and 10 bases from J, the junction kept 13 bases outside the gene matches. The CDR3 is 16 residues long. The CDR3 region has the DNA TGCGCCAGCAGCCAGATGGGGGCGGGAGGGCTTCACGAGCAGTTCTTC. Its translation is CASSQMGAGGLHEQFF.

The chain combines TRBV5-1 with TRBJ1-2, with TRBD1 identical over 9 bases. With V trimmed by 2 bases and J by 2 bases, 4 bases remained unmatched. The CDR3 is made up of 15 amino acids. Germline V gene data show CDR1 as SGHRS and CDR2 as YFSETQ. CDR3 nucleotides: TGCGCCAGCAGCTTAGACAGGGGGGAAAACTATGGCTACACCTTC. It codes for CASSLDRGENYGYTF. The complete variable domain, with remaining parts taken from reference TRBV5-1 and TRBJ1-2, reads KAGVTQTPRYLIKTRGQQVTLSCSPISGHRSVSWYQQTPGQGLQFLFEYFSETQRNKGNFPGRFSGRQFSNSRSEMNVSTLELGDSALYLCASSLDRGENYGYTFGSGTRLTVV.

This clone has only one observation. The rearrangement links TRBV3-1 (or the pseudogene TRBV3-2) to TRBJ1-2; D call uncertain. CDR3 size: 12 residues. The V end lost 6 bases, the J end lost 3 bases, and 8 bases lay between the germline ends. CDR1 and CDR2 from the germline V gene are LGHDT and YNNKEL (reference sequence). CDR3: CASSWADYGYTF. The CDR3 nucleotides are TGTGCCAGCAGTTGGGCCGACTATGGCTACACCTTC.

The rearrangement uses TRBV9 and TRBJ2-5, with unresolved D. Between the trimmed V and J ends, which lost 10 bases and 4 bases, there was a span of 23 bases. CDR1 is SGDLS, CDR2 YYNGEE, per germline. The CDR3 extends over 15 amino acids. The CDR3: CASSRAPRTGETQYF. The CDR3 nucleotides are TGTGCCTCTTCTAGGGCCCCAAGGACCGGAGAGACCCAGTACTTC. Complete variable domain (other parts from reference TRBV9 and TRBJ2-5): DSGVTQTPKHLITATGQRVTLRCSPRSGDLSVYWYQQSLDQGLQFLIQYYNGEERAKGNILERFSAQQFPDLHSELNLSSLELGDSALYFCASSRAPRTGETQYFGPGTRLLVL.

A single count supports this clone. The rearrangement joins TRBV6-5 to TRBJ1-5; D might be TRBD1 (5 bases). This CDR3 has 12 amino acids. Germline CDR1 MNHEY, CDR2 SVGAGI. V was trimmed by 4 bases and J by 9 bases, leaving 10 bases between them. CDR3 in amino acids: CASSSLQGPQHF. In DNA form, the CDR3 reads TGTGCCAGCAGTTCGCTCCAGGGGCCCCAGCATTTT.